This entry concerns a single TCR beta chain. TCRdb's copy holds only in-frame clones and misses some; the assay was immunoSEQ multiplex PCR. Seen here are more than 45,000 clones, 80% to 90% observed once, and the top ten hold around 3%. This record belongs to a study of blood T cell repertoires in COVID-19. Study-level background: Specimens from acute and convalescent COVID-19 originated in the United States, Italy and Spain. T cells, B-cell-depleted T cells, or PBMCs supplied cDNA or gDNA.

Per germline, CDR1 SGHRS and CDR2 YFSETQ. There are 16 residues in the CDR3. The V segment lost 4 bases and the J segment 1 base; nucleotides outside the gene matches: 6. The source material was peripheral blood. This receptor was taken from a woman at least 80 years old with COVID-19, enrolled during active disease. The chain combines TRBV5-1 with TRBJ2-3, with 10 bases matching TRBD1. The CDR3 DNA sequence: TGCGCCAGCAGCCTCCTGACAGGGGGCGGCACAGATACGCAGTATTTT. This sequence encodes CASSLLTGGGTDTQYF.